This T cell receptor beta chain came from a study of lymphopenia after photon versus proton radiotherapy. Whole-study results and caveats: Proton therapy kept repertoires fairly stable, unlike photons, which gained effector/memory cells. Better survival with proton therapy was suggested as possible, not demonstrated. After the lymphocyte nadir, photon-treated repertoires showed oligoclonal expansion, especially of CD8+ Temra cells. Post-nadir TCR diversity decline inversely tracked overall survival among those who died.

This table comes from immunoSEQ multiplex PCR, and its TCRdb copy is limited to in-frame clones, with some not included. The sample includes more than 70,000 clones, around four fifths seen only once; the top ten take more than 1.2%. Comments on this clone: Its antigen is as yet unknown.

CDR3 length equals 13 residues. Germline V gene data show CDR1 as SGHDN and CDR2 as FVKESK. Deletions cut 1 base from V and 10 bases from J, with 13 bases between. This clonotype originated in a man aged 55 to 70 with pancreatic cancer. The source was peripheral blood, collected from a patient treated with proton-based radiotherapy. This chain connects TRBV14 to TRBJ1-1; no clear D gene. The CDR3 DNA reads as TGTGCCAGCAGCCAAGGCCTTCTGGGTGCAGCTTTCTTT. Translating gives CASSQGLLGAAFF.